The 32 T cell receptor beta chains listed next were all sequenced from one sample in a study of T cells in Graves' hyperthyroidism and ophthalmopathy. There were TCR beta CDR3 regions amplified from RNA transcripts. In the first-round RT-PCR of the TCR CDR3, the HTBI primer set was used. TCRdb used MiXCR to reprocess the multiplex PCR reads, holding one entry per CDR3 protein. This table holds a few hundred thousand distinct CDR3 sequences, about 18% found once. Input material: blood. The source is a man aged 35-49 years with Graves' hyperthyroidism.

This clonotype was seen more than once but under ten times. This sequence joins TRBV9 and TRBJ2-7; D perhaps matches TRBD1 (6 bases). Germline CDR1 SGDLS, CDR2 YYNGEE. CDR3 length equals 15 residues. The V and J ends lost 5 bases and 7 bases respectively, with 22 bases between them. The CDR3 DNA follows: TGTGCCAGCAGTGCTCGAGCAGGGGCGTCTGGGGAGCAGTACTTC. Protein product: CASSARAGASGEQYF.

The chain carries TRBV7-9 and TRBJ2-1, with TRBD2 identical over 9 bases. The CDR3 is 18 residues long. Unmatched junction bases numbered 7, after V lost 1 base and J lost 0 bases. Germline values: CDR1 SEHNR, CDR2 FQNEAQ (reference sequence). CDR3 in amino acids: CASSLGAGGWSSYNEQFF. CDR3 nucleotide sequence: TGTGCCAGCAGCTTAGGAGCGGGGGGCTGGAGCTCCTACAATGAGCAGTTCTTC.

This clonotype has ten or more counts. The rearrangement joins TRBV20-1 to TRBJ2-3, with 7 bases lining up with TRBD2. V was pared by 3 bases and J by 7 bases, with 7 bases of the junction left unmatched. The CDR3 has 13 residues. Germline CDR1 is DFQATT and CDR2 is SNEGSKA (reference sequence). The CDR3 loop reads CSARAGVVNTQYF. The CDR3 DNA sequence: TGCAGTGCTAGGGCGGGGGTGGTAAATACGCAGTATTTT.

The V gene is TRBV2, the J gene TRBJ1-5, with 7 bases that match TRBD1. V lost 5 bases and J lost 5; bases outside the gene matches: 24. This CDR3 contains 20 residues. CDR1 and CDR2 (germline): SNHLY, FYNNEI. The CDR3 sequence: CASSKEDREQYIHRYQPQHF. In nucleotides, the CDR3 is TGTGCCAGCAGTAAAGAAGACAGGGAACAGTACATCCATCGGTATCAGCCCCAGCATTTT.

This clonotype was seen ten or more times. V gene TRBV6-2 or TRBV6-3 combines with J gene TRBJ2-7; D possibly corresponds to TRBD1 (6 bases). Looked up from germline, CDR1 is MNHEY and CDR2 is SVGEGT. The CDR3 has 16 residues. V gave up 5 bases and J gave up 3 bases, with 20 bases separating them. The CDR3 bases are TGTGCCAGCAGTCCGACACAGGGTCCTACCGTCTACGAGCAGTACTTC. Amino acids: CASSPTQGPTVYEQYF.

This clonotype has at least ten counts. The CDR3 nucleotides are TGTGCCACCCGAGGTTTCAGATCCTACGAGCAGTACTTC. It specifies CATRGFRSYEQYF. V gene TRBV6-2 or TRBV6-3 combines with J gene TRBJ2-7; D unclear. V was clipped by 10 bases and J by 1 base, with 14 bases between them. Germline CDR1 is MNHEY and CDR2 is SVGEGT. The CDR3 sequence is 13 residues long.

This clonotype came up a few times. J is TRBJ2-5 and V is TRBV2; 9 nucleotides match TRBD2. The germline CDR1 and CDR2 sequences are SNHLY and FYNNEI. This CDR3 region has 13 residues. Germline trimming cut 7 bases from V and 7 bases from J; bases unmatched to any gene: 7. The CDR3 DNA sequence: TGTGCCAGCAAACTTAGCGGGGGAGGGACCCAGTACTTC. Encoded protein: CASKLSGGGTQYF.

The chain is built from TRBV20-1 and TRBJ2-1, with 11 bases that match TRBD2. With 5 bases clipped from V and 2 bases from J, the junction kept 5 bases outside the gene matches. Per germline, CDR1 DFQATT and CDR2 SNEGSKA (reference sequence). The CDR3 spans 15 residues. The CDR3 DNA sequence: TGCAGTGCTCTGCTAGCGGGGGGAACCTACAATGAGCAGTTCTTC. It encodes CSALLAGGTYNEQFF.

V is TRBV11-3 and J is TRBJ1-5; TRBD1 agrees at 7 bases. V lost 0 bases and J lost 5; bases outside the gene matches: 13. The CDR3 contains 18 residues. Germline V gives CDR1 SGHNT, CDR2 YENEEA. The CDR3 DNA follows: TGTGCCAGCAGCTTAGATTCTAGGGGGCGGATAAGGGATCAGCCCCAGCATTTT. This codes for CASSLDSRGRIRDQPQHF.

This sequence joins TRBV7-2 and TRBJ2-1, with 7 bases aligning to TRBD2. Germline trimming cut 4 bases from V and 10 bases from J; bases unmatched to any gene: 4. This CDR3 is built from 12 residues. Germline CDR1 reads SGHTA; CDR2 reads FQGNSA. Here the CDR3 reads CASSSGTKEQFF. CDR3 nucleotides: TGTGCCAGCAGCTCCGGGACTAAGGAGCAGTTCTTC.

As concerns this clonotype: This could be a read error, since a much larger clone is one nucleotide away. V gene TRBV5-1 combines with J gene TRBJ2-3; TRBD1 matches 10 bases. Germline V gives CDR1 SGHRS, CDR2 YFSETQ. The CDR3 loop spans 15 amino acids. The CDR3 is CASSKDRGRTDTRYF. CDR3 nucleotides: TGCGCCAGCAGCAAAGACAGGGGGCGCACAGATACGCGGTATTTT. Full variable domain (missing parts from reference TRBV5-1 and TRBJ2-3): KAGVTQTPRYLIKTRGQQVTLSCSPISGHRSVSWYQQTPGQGLQFLFEYFSETQRNKGNFPGRFSGRQFSNSRSEMNVSTLELGDSALYLCASSKDRGRTDTRYFGPGTRLTVL.

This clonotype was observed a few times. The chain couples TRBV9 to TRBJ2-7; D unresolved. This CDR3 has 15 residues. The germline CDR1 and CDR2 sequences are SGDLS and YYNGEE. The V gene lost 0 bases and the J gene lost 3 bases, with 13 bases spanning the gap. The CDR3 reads CASSVAGAGIYEQYF. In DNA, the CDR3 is TGTGCCAGCAGCGTAGCTGGTGCCGGTATCTACGAGCAGTACTTC.

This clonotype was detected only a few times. The CDR3 nucleotides are TGCAGTGGTCAAGGGGCCCCAAATTCACCCCTCCACTTT. Its protein product is CSGQGAPNSPLHF. V and J are TRBV20-1 and TRBJ1-6; D perhaps matches TRBD1 (5 bases). The germline gives CDR1 DFQATT, CDR2 SNEGSKA (reference sequence). The CDR3 has 13 amino acids. The V end was cut by 7 bases, the J end by 7 bases, with 14 bases between.

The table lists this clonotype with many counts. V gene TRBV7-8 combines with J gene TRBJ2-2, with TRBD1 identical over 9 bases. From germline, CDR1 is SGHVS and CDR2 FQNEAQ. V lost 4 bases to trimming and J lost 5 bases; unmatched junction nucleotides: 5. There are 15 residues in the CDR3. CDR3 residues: CASSSGQGKTGELFF. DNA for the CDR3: TGTGCCAGCAGCTCCGGACAGGGGAAAACCGGGGAGCTGTTTTTT.

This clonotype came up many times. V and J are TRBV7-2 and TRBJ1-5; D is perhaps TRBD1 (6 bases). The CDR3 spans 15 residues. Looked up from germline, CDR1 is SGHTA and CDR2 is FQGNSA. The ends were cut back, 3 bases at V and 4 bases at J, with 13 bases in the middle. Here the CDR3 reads CASSFNRDRNQPQHF. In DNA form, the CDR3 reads TGTGCCAGCAGCTTTAACAGGGATCGAAATCAGCCCCAGCATTTT.

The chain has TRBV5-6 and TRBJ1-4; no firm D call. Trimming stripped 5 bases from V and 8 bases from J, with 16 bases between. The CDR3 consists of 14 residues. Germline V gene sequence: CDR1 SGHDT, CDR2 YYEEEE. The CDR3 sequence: CASSFRDGEEKLFF. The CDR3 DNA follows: TGTGCCAGCAGTTTTAGGGATGGAGAGGAAAAACTGTTTTTT.

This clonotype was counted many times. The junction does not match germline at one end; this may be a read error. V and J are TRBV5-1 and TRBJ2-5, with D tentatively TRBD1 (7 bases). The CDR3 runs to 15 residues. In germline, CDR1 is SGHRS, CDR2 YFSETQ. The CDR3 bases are TGCACCAGCAGCTTGCAGGGGGGCATCGAAGAGACCCAGTACTTC. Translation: CTSSLQGGIEETQYF.

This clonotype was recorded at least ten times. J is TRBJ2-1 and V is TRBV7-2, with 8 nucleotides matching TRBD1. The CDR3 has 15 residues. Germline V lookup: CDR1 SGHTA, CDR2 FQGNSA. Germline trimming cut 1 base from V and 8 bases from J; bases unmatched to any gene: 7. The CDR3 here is CASSLDSRGLDEQFF. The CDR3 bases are TGTGCCAGCAGCTTAGATAGCAGGGGGCTCGATGAGCAGTTCTTC.

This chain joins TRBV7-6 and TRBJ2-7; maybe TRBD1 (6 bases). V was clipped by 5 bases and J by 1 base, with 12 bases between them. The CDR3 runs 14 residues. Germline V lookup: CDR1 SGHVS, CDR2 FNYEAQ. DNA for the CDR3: TGTGCCAGCAGCACTCAACAGGGATCCTACGAGCAGTACTTC. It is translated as CASSTQQGSYEQYF.

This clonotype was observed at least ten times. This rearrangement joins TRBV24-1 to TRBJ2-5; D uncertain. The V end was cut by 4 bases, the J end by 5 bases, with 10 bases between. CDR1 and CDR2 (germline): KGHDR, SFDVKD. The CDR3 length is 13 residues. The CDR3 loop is CATSDLRSETQYF. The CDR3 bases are TGTGCCACCAGTGACCTTCGCTCGGAGACCCAGTACTTC.

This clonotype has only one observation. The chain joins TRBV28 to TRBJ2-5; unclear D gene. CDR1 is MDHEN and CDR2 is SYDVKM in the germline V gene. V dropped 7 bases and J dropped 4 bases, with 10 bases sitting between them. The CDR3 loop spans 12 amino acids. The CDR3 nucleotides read TGTGCCAGCACCCCCAACCGAGAGACCCAGTACTTC. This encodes CASTPNRETQYF.

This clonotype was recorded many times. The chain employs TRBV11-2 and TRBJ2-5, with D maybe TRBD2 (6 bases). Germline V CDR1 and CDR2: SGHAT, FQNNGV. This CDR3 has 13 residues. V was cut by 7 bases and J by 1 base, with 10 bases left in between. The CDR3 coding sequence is TGTGCCAGCAACGGGGGATTCCAAGAGACCCAGTACTTC. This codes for CASNGGFQETQYF. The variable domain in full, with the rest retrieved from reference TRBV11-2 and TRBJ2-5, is EAGVAQSPRYKIIEKRQSVAFWCNPISGHATLYWYQQILGQGPKLLIQFQNNGVVDDSQLPKDRFSAERLKGVDSTLKIQPAKLEDSAVYLCASNGGFQETQYFGPGTRLLVL.

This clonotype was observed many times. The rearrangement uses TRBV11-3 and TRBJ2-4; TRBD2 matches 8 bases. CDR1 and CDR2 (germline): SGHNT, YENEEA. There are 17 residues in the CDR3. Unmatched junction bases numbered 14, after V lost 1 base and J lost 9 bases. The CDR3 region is CASSLGGPGGAAAIQYF. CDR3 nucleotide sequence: TGTGCCAGCAGCTTAGGGGGGCCCGGGGGGGCTGCGGCCATTCAGTACTTC.

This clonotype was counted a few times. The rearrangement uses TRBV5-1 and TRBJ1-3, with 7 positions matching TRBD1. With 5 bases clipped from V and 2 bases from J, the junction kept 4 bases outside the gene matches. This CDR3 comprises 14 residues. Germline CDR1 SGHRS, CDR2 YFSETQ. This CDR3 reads CASSYDRAGNTIYF. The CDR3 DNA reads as TGCGCCAGCAGTTACGACAGGGCTGGAAACACCATATATTTT.

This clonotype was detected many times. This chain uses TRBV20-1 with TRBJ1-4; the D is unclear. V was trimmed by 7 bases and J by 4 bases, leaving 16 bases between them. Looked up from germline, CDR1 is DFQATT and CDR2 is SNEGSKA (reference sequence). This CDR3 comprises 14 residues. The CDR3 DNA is TGCAGTGTTTTAATGTTGGGGTTTAATGAAAAACTGTTTTTT. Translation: CSVLMLGFNEKLFF.

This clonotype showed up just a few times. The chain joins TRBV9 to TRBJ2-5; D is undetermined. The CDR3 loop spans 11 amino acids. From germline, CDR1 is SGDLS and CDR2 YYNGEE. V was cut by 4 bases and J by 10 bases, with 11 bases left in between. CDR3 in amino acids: CASSREGIQYF. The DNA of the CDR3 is TGTGCCAGCAGCCGTGAAGGGATCCAGTACTTC.

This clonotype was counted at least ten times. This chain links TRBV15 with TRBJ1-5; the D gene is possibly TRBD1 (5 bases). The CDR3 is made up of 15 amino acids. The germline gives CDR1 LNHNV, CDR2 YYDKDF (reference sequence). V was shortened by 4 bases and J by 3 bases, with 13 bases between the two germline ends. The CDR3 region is CATSTRDGFNQPQHF. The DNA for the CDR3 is TGTGCCACCAGCACCAGGGACGGATTCAATCAGCCCCAGCATTTT.

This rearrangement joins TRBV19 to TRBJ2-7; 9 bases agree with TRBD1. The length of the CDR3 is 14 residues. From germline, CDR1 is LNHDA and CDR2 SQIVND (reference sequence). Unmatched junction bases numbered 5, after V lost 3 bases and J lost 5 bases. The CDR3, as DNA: TGTGCCAGTAGTATTGACAGGGGGAGGAACGAGCAGTACTTC. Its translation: CASSIDRGRNEQYF.

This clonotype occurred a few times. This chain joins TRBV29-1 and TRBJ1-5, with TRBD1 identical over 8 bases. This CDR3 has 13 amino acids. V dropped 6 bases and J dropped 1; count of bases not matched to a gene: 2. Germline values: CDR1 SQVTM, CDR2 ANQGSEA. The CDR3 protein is CSVRTGSNQPQHF. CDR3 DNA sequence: TGCAGCGTGAGGACAGGGAGCAATCAGCCCCAGCATTTT.

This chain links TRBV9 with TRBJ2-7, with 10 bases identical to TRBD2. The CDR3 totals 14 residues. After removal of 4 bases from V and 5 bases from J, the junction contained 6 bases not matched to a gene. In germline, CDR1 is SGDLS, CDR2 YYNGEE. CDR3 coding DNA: TGTGCCAGCAGCCCGACTAGCGGGCCAGACGAGCAGTACTTC. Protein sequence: CASSPTSGPDEQYF. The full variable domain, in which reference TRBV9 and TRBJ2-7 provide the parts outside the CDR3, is DSGVTQTPKHLITATGQRVTLRCSPRSGDLSVYWYQQSLDQGLQFLIQYYNGEERAKGNILERFSAQQFPDLHSELNLSSLELGDSALYFCASSPTSGPDEQYFGPGTRLTVT.

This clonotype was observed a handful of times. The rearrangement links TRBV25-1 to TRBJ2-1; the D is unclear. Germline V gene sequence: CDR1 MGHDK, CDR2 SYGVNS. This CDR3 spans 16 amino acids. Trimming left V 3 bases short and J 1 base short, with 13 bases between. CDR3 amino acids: CASSDPRAGSYNEQFF. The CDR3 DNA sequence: TGTGCCAGCAGTGATCCTCGGGCAGGATCCTACAATGAGCAGTTCTTC.

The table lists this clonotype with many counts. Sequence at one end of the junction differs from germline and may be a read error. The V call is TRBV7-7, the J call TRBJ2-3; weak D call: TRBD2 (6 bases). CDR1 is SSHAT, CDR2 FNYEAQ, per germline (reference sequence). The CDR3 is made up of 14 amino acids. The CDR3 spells CASSLVAGTDTQYF. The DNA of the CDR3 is TGTGCTAGCAGCTTAGTGGCGGGAACGGATACGCAGTATTTT.